The 27 T cell receptor beta chains reported below all come from one sample, sequenced in a study of blood T cell repertoires in COVID-19. Assay used: immunoSEQ multiplex PCR; TCRdb lists only in-frame clones, some missing. Seen here are roughly 240,000 clones, approximately 90% observed once, and the top ten hold around 0.87%. The sequenced material came from PBMCs or T cells enriched from blood (not recorded which). The source is a man aged 50-60 years who had been exposed to COVID-19.

The genes are TRBV11-3 and TRBJ1-3; no clear D. The V end was cut by 1 base, the J end by 0 bases, with 7 bases between. Per germline, CDR1 SGHNT and CDR2 YENEEA. The CDR3 sequence is 15 residues long. CDR3 nucleotides: TGTGCCAGCAGCTTAGCCCAGGCCTCTGGAAACACCATATATTTT. Translation gives CASSLAQASGNTIYF.

The chain employs TRBV28 and TRBJ1-5; D not certain. Germline CDR1 reads MDHEN; CDR2 reads SYDVKM. V was pared by 8 bases and J by 3 bases, with 11 bases between. The length of the CDR3 is 13 residues. The CDR3 loop is CASDGIINQPQHF. CDR3 nucleotides: TGTGCCAGCGACGGGATAATCAATCAGCCCCAGCATTTT.

V usage is TRBV28 and J usage is TRBJ2-1; 12 nucleotides match TRBD2. This CDR3 region has 14 residues. Germline V gene lookup returns CDR1 MDHEN and CDR2 SYDVKM. V lost 5 bases to trimming and J lost 11 bases; unmatched junction nucleotides: 7. The CDR3 protein is CASSLGLAGVQQFF. In nucleotides, the CDR3 is TGTGCCAGCAGTCTGGGACTAGCGGGCGTTCAGCAGTTCTTC.

This chain uses TRBV12-3 or TRBV12-4 with TRBJ2-2; 9 positions match TRBD1. This CDR3 contains 13 residues. V lost 3 bases, J lost 7 bases, and 0 bases stayed unmatched. In DNA form, the CDR3 reads TGTGCCAGCAGTTTGACAGGGGGCGGGGAGCTGTTTTTT. This sequence encodes CASSLTGGGELFF.

This sequence joins TRBV28 and TRBJ1-3; weak D call: TRBD1 (5 bases). The CDR3 consists of 17 residues. The germline V gene encodes CDR1 MDHEN and CDR2 SYDVKM. Trimming cost V 4 bases and J 0 bases, with 16 bases left between them. CDR3 in amino acids: CASSSPSGVGSGNTIYF. The DNA for the CDR3 is TGTGCCAGCAGTTCTCCCTCGGGGGTCGGCTCTGGAAACACCATATATTTT.

J is TRBJ2-2 and V is TRBV5-4, with D tentatively TRBD2 (6 bases). With 0 bases removed from V and 2 bases from J, the gap between germline ends came to 11 bases. This CDR3 region has 16 residues. Germline CDR1 and CDR2: SGHNT and YYREEE (reference sequence). For the CDR3, the DNA is TGTGCCAGCAGCTTGGCGCGGGAAGCAAACACCGGGGAGCTGTTTTTT. It encodes CASSLAREANTGELFF.

The chain employs TRBV5-1 and TRBJ2-3, with a weak D call TRBD1 (7 bases). CDR1 SGHRS and CDR2 YFSETQ come from the germline V gene. CDR3 length: 16 residues. Trimming pared 1 base from V and 4 bases from J, leaving 16 bases between. The CDR3, as DNA: TGCGCCAGCAGCTTGCCTAGCCAGGGGGGTTCAGATACGCAGTATTTT. Its translation: CASSLPSQGGSDTQYF.

This clone was recorded a few times. The chain has TRBV28 and TRBJ1-2; D is unresolved. From germline, CDR1 is MDHEN and CDR2 SYDVKM. V gave up 4 bases and J gave up 4 bases, with 25 bases separating them. The CDR3 contains 18 residues. The CDR3 protein is CASSSRAGGAFHGYGYTF. The CDR3 DNA follows: TGTGCCAGCAGTTCTCGGGCCGGAGGCGCGTTCCACGGCTATGGCTACACCTTC.

The J gene is TRBJ2-3, the V gene TRBV6-5, with D unresolved. Trimming cost V 7 bases and J 1 base, with 6 bases left between them. CDR3 length equals 12 residues. Germline CDR1 MNHEY, CDR2 SVGAGI. CDR3 DNA: TGTGCCAGCAATTCAGGCACAGATACGCAGTATTTT. Protein product: CASNSGTDTQYF.

The chain combines TRBV5-1 with TRBJ1-4; TRBD1 matches at 9 bases. Trimming took 3 bases from V and 8 from J; bases not matched to a gene: 5. From germline, CDR1 is SGHRS and CDR2 YFSETQ. The CDR3 runs to 14 residues. This chain's CDR3 is CASSSQGAVEKLFF. CDR3 DNA: TGCGCCAGCAGCTCACAGGGGGCGGTGGAAAAACTGTTTTTT.

The chain is built from TRBV27 and TRBJ1-1, with D maybe TRBD1 (5 bases). The CDR3 has 13 residues. V lost 4 bases and J lost 3, with 9 bases in between. CDR1 and CDR2 from the germline V gene are MNHEY and SMNVEV (reference sequence). The CDR3 DNA reads as TGTGCCAGCAGTTACGGGGGAGACACTGAAGCTTTCTTT. Residues: CASSYGGDTEAFF.

This chain links TRBV5-6 with TRBJ1-1, with D tentatively TRBD1 (5 bases). The CDR3 consists of 17 residues. V was trimmed by 3 bases and J by 1 base, leaving 19 bases between them. Germline CDR1 is SGHDT and CDR2 is YYEEEE. CDR3 in DNA: TGTGCCAGCAGCTCCAGGACATTGGGGCCCAGGAACACTGAAGCTTTCTTT. Its translation: CASSSRTLGPRNTEAFF.

This clone was picked up a small number of times. The J gene is TRBJ2-7, the V gene TRBV7-3; 9 nucleotides align to TRBD1. This CDR3 spans 15 amino acids. Germline V gives CDR1 SGHTA, CDR2 FQGTGA. Trimming cost V 2 bases and J 2 bases; bases outside gene matches: 4. The chain's CDR3 is CASSLDGTGPYEQYF. The CDR3 region has the DNA TGTGCCAGCAGCTTAGACGGGACAGGGCCCTACGAGCAGTACTTC.

The chain combines TRBV2 with TRBJ1-1; 9 nucleotides align to TRBD1. Germline V gene lookup returns CDR1 SNHLY and CDR2 FYNNEI. With 7 bases clipped from V and 4 bases from J, the junction kept 7 bases outside the gene matches. The CDR3 has 14 residues. Here the CDR3 DNA reads TGTGCCAGCAAGAACAGGGGGCAAGGCACTGAAGCTTTCTTT. As protein: CASKNRGQGTEAFF.

The chain is built from TRBV28 and TRBJ2-4; no clear D gene. V lost 3 bases to trimming and J lost 4 bases, with 13 bases between them. The CDR3 spans 15 residues. Germline loops: CDR1 MDHEN, CDR2 SYDVKM. Written as DNA, the CDR3 is TGTGCCAGCAGTTTGGGCATGATGACAAAAAACATTCAGTACTTC. Protein product: CASSLGMMTKNIQYF.

The genes are TRBV4-2 and TRBJ2-3; 9 bases agree with TRBD2. Germline V gene data show CDR1 as LGHNA and CDR2 as YNFKEQ. With V trimmed by 5 bases and J by 4 bases, 7 bases remained unmatched. The CDR3 covers 15 residues. DNA for the CDR3: TGTGCCAGCAGCAGTAGGCGGGGGGGGTCAGATACGCAGTATTTT. Translation: CASSSRRGGSDTQYF.

The chain employs TRBV5-1 and TRBJ2-2; perhaps TRBD2 as D (6 bases). CDR3 size: 15 residues. V shed 3 bases and J shed 6 bases, with 15 bases lying between them. Germline assignment: CDR1 SGHRS and CDR2 YFSETQ. CDR3 protein: CASSSTWTGAGELFF. The CDR3 DNA sequence: TGCGCCAGCAGCTCGACGTGGACGGGGGCCGGGGAGCTGTTTTTT. Full variable domain (outside the CDR3, taken from reference TRBV5-1 and TRBJ2-2): KAGVTQTPRYLIKTRGQQVTLSCSPISGHRSVSWYQQTPGQGLQFLFEYFSETQRNKGNFPGRFSGRQFSNSRSEMNVSTLELGDSALYLCASSSTWTGAGELFFGEGSRLTVL.

The gene calls are TRBV19 and TRBJ1-1, with 9 bases identical to TRBD1. V dropped 10 bases and J dropped 2; count of bases not matched to a gene: 14. CDR1 and CDR2 (germline): LNHDA, SQIVND (reference sequence). The CDR3 is made up of 16 amino acids. The CDR3 sequence: CATSNPGQGGNTEAFF. DNA of the CDR3: TGTGCCACCTCGAACCCGGGACAGGGAGGAAACACTGAAGCTTTCTTT.

Only one count was recorded for this clone. The rearrangement uses TRBV5-5 and TRBJ1-3; D remains unclear. The V end was cut by 1 base, the J end by 0 bases, with 11 bases between. The CDR3 loop spans 16 amino acids. Per the germline V gene, CDR1 is SGHKS and CDR2 is YYEKEE (reference sequence). CDR3 sequence (DNA): TGTGCCAGCAGCTTGCAAACCGGGGTCTCTGGAAACACCATATATTTT. This gives the protein CASSLQTGVSGNTIYF. Combining the CDR3 with reference TRBV5-5 and TRBJ1-3 gives the whole variable domain DAGVTQSPTHLIKTRGQQVTLRCSPISGHKSVSWYQQVLGQGPQFIFQYYEKEERGRGNFPDRFSARQFPNYSSELNVNALLLGDSALYLCASSLQTGVSGNTIYFGEGSWLTVV.

The rearrangement uses TRBV7-9 and TRBJ2-1, with 11 positions matching TRBD2. CDR1 and CDR2 from the germline V gene are SEHNR and FQNEAQ (reference sequence). This CDR3 comprises 17 residues. V shed 1 base, J shed 5 bases, and the junction held 7 bases outside the gene matches. The CDR3 region is CASSLGRLAGTNNEQFF. CDR3 bases: TGTGCCAGCAGCTTAGGAAGACTAGCGGGAACCAACAATGAGCAGTTCTTC.

This rearrangement joins TRBV6-5 to TRBJ1-4; D gene unclear. Trimming shortened V by 6 bases and J by 3 bases, and 11 bases separated the two germline ends. Germline-derived CDR1 and CDR2 are MNHEY and SVGAGI. The CDR3 is 14 residues long. CDR3 sequence: CASSFLQPNEKLFF. Here the CDR3 DNA reads TGTGCCAGCAGCTTCTTACAGCCTAATGAAAAACTGTTTTTT.

This clone was picked up one time. The V gene is TRBV2, the J gene TRBJ1-1, with 9 bases fitting TRBD1. V was clipped by 5 bases and J by 6 bases; unmatched bases: 4. From germline, CDR1 is SNHLY and CDR2 FYNNEI. The length of the CDR3 is 13 residues. The CDR3 nucleotides read TGTGCCAGCAGTCCCGGGACAGGGTCTGAAGCTTTCTTT. This gives the protein CASSPGTGSEAFF.

The chain carries TRBV6-5 and TRBJ1-1; D gene unclear. The CDR3 is 14 residues long. Germline V CDR1 and CDR2: MNHEY, SVGAGI. The ends were cut back, 6 bases at V and 0 bases at J, with 11 bases in the middle. CDR3 sequence reads: CASRNIHMNTEAFF. The CDR3 nucleotides read TGTGCCAGCAGGAACATACACATGAACACTGAAGCTTTCTTT.

This rearrangement joins TRBV12-5 to TRBJ2-2; 12 bases fit TRBD2. The trim removed 0 bases at V and 3 bases at J, leaving 5 bases unmatched. The CDR3 totals 18 residues. CDR1 is LGHNT, CDR2 FRNRAP, per germline. CDR3 DNA: TGTGCTAGTGGTTTGGTAAGGACTAGCGGGACGTACACCGGGGAGCTGTTTTTT. This translates into CASGLVRTSGTYTGELFF. The variable domain in full, with the rest retrieved from reference TRBV12-5 and TRBJ2-2, is DARVTQTPRHKVTEMGQEVTMRCQPILGHNTVFWYRQTMMQGLELLAYFRNRAPLDDSGMPKDRFSAEMPDATLATLKIQPSEPRDSAVYFCASGLVRTSGTYTGELFFGEGSRLTVL.

The chain uses TRBV2 and TRBJ1-2; the D is unclear. Per the germline V gene, CDR1 is SNHLY and CDR2 is FYNNEI. CDR3 length: 13 residues. V gave up 4 bases and J gave up 7 bases, with 13 bases separating them. CDR3 protein: CASSAAGFGGYTF. CDR3 coding DNA: TGTGCCAGCAGTGCGGCGGGATTTGGTGGCTACACCTTC.

This chain uses TRBV24-1 with TRBJ1-1; D not certain. Deletions cut 3 bases from V and 1 base from J, with 5 bases between. This CDR3 spans 13 amino acids. Germline V CDR1 and CDR2: KGHDR, SFDVKD. The CDR3 DNA reads TGTGCCACCAGTGATCTCGGGAACACTGAAGCTTTCTTT. It yields the protein CATSDLGNTEAFF.

The chain has TRBV12-3 or TRBV12-4 and TRBJ1-2, with TRBD1 as a possible D gene (5 bases). Trimming removed 5 bases at V and 4 bases at J, with 11 bases between. The CDR3 totals 13 residues. The CDR3 nucleotides are TGTGCCAGCAGTCTGGGGGGGGTCTATGGCTACACCTTC. Encoded protein: CASSLGGVYGYTF.